The 22 T cell receptor beta chains given below trace back to one sample, sequenced in a study of blood T cell repertoires in COVID-19. Using immunoSEQ multiplex PCR, the repertoire was profiled, and TCRdb retains in-frame clones only, with some absent. The sample lists 250,000 to 300,000 clones; 81% were seen once. Material for sequencing was peripheral blood. The receptors originated from a woman aged 55 to 70 with active or convalescent COVID-19.

The rearrangement uses TRBV3-1 (or the pseudogene TRBV3-2) and TRBJ2-1; the match to TRBD2 covers 14 bases. There are 18 residues in the CDR3. The germline CDR1 and CDR2 sequences are LGHDT and YNNKEL (reference sequence). Trimming took 5 bases from V and 0 from J; bases not matched to a gene: 6. The CDR3 reads CASSGTSGGRSSYNEQFF. The CDR3 region has the DNA TGTGCCAGCAGCGGGACTAGCGGGGGCCGAAGCTCCTACAATGAGCAGTTCTTC.

The chain is built from TRBV4-2 and TRBJ2-6, with unresolved D. The CDR3 covers 16 residues. Trimming removed 0 bases at V and 0 bases at J, with 6 bases between. Germline V gene data show CDR1 as LGHNA and CDR2 as YNFKEQ. The CDR3 DNA reads TGTGCCAGCAGCCAAGATCAATCCTCTGGGGCCAACGTCCTGACTTTC. The encoded protein is CASSQDQSSGANVLTF.

The chain employs TRBV2 and TRBJ2-1, with D possibly TRBD2 on 6 matching bases. CDR1 and CDR2 from the germline V gene are SNHLY and FYNNEI. The V end lost 1 base, the J end lost 5 bases, and 15 bases lay between the germline ends. The CDR3 sequence is 16 residues long. CDR3: CASSEVLEGVNNEQFF. For the CDR3, the DNA is TGTGCCAGCAGTGAAGTGTTGGAGGGCGTAAACAATGAGCAGTTCTTC.

The chain is built from TRBV5-5 and TRBJ2-1, with TRBD1 matching over 8 bases. Germline trimming cut 5 bases from V and 4 bases from J; bases unmatched to any gene: 2. Per germline, CDR1 SGHKS and CDR2 YYEKEE (reference sequence). The CDR3 length is 13 residues. This CDR3 is CASSRQGYNEQFF. In nucleotides, the CDR3 is TGTGCCAGCAGTAGACAGGGGTACAATGAGCAGTTCTTC.

The J gene is TRBJ1-2, the V gene TRBV6-5, with 9 bases that match TRBD1. Germline loops: CDR1 MNHEY, CDR2 SVGAGI. There are 13 residues in the CDR3. The V gene end was trimmed by 6 bases and the J gene end by 7 bases; junction bases not matched to a gene: 6. DNA for the CDR3: TGTGCCAGCAGCCGGACAGGGGAAGGTGGCTACACCTTC. Translated: CASSRTGEGGYTF.

The chain is built from TRBV7-8 and TRBJ1-3, with D possibly matching TRBD1 (6 bases). Per germline, CDR1 SGHVS and CDR2 FQNEAQ. V lost 3 bases to trimming and J lost 4 bases, with 10 bases between them. This CDR3 contains 14 residues. Here the CDR3 reads CASSLTGGGNTIYF. The CDR3 coding sequence is TGTGCCAGCAGCTTGACAGGAGGCGGAAACACCATATATTTT. Using reference TRBV7-8 and TRBJ1-3 for the parts outside the CDR3, the full variable domain is GAGVSQSPRYKVAKRGQDVALRCDPISGHVSLFWYQQALGQGPEFLTYFQNEAQLDKSGLPSDRFFAERPEGSVSTLKIQRTQQEDSAVYLCASSLTGGGNTIYFGEGSWLTVV.

The chain uses TRBV4-3 and TRBJ1-5; 7 bases align to TRBD1. The junction had 2 bases not matched to a gene; V was cut back by 2 bases and J by 1 base. Germline CDR1 LGHNA, CDR2 YSLEER. This CDR3 is built from 15 residues. CDR3 DNA: TGCGCCAGCAGCCAACTGACAGGGAGCAATCAGCCCCAGCATTTT. Residues: CASSQLTGSNQPQHF.

The chain uses TRBV19 and TRBJ1-5; the D gene is possibly TRBD1 (6 bases). Germline-derived CDR1 and CDR2 are LNHDA and SQIVND (reference sequence). The length of the CDR3 is 13 residues. V shed 8 bases and J shed 11 bases, with 19 bases lying between them. Written as DNA, the CDR3 is TGTGCCAGTGAGGGACAAAGATCAGTGGCCCAGCATTTT. Amino acids: CASEGQRSVAQHF.

About this clone: Compared with germline, one end of the junction differs, possibly owing to a read error. The CDR3 loop is CSARDRTIVRF. CDR3 coding DNA: TGCAGTGCTAGAGATAGGACTATAGTCCGGTTC. The chain links TRBV20-1 to TRBJ1-2; D gene ambiguous. From germline, CDR1 is DFQATT and CDR2 SNEGSKA (reference sequence). The CDR3 loop spans 11 amino acids.

The J gene is TRBJ2-3, the V gene TRBV5-1, with TRBD2 matching 8 bases. The CDR3 loop spans 20 amino acids. Looked up from germline, CDR1 is SGHRS and CDR2 is YFSETQ. The junction had 19 bases not matched to a gene; V was cut back by 3 bases and J by 1 base. DNA of the CDR3: TGCGCCAGCAGCTGGGGGTTCGGAGCGGGGGACACCCTTGGCACAGATACGCAGTATTTT. Residues: CASSWGFGAGDTLGTDTQYF. Drawing the rest from reference TRBV5-1 and TRBJ2-3, the complete variable domain is KAGVTQTPRYLIKTRGQQVTLSCSPISGHRSVSWYQQTPGQGLQFLFEYFSETQRNKGNFPGRFSGRQFSNSRSEMNVSTLELGDSALYLCASSWGFGAGDTLGTDTQYFGPGTRLTVL.

The CDR3 loop is CASSFSGNTEAFF. In nucleotides, the CDR3 is TGTGCCAGCAGCTTTAGCGGGAACACTGAAGCTTTCTTT. This chain joins TRBV7-2 and TRBJ1-1, with D uncertain. Trimming cost V 3 bases and J 1 base, with 6 bases left between them. Per germline, CDR1 SGHTA and CDR2 FQGNSA. The CDR3 has 13 amino acids.

CDR3 sequence reads: CAISGQAGRGTNEQYF. In DNA form, the CDR3 reads TGTGCCATCAGTGGCCAAGCGGGGAGAGGAACGAACGAGCAGTACTTC. V is TRBV10-3 and J is TRBJ2-7; 7 nucleotides agree with TRBD2. The germline V gene has CDR1 ENHRY and CDR2 SYGVKD. V trimming: 4 bases; J trimming: 5 bases; junction bases outside the gene matches: 14. This CDR3 contains 16 residues.

The genes are TRBV24-1 and TRBJ2-1, with 10 bases identical to TRBD2. This CDR3 contains 18 residues. With V trimmed by 10 bases and J by 2 bases, 16 bases remained unmatched. CDR1 is KGHDR, CDR2 SFDVKD, per germline. CDR3 DNA sequence: TGTGCCACGACCCATAAAAAAAGCGGGGGGGCCACCTACAATGAGCAGTTCTTC. This translates into CATTHKKSGGATYNEQFF.

The CDR3 spells CASGSFNQPQHF. Written as DNA, the CDR3 is TGTGCTAGTGGTTCTTTCAATCAGCCCCAGCATTTT. J is TRBJ1-5 and V is TRBV12-5, with no clear D. This CDR3 contains 12 residues. Germline CDR1 LGHNT, CDR2 FRNRAP. The ends were cut back, 4 bases at V and 3 bases at J, with 4 bases in the middle.

The gene calls are TRBV25-1 and TRBJ1-1, with 9 bases fitting TRBD1. Germline V gives CDR1 MGHDK, CDR2 SYGVNS. V dropped 5 bases and J dropped 6; count of bases not matched to a gene: 4. The CDR3 sequence is 13 residues long. The CDR3 DNA is TGTGCCAGCAGTCCGGGACAGGGACCTGAAGCTTTCTTT. This translates into CASSPGQGPEAFF.

A word on this clone: Other DNA sequences from this sample encode an identical CDR3 as well. This chain connects TRBV27 to TRBJ1-2; the D is unclear. Looked up from germline, CDR1 is MNHEY and CDR2 is SMNVEV (reference sequence). This CDR3 spans 13 amino acids. The germline V and J ends were trimmed by 2 bases and 1 base, with 5 bases remaining between them. CDR3 in DNA: TGTGCCAGCAGTTTAGAGGGTAACTATGGCTACACCTTC. It encodes CASSLEGNYGYTF.

The V gene is TRBV28, the J gene TRBJ2-2, with 8 nucleotides matching TRBD2. Losses at the gene ends were 10 bases for V and 3 bases for J; bases not matched to a gene: 7. CDR1 MDHEN and CDR2 SYDVKM come from the germline V gene. This CDR3 contains 14 residues. The CDR3 spells CAITPGLDTGELFF. CDR3 nucleotides: TGTGCCATTACCCCGGGACTAGACACCGGGGAGCTGTTTTTT.

V usage is TRBV5-1 and J usage is TRBJ2-7; no definite D call. This CDR3 contains 14 residues. In germline, CDR1 is SGHRS, CDR2 YFSETQ. V gave up 0 bases and J gave up 1 base, with 8 bases separating them. CDR3 bases: TGCGCCAGCAGCTTGGCCCTACGTTCCTACGAGCAGTACTTC. Its translation is CASSLALRSYEQYF.

The chain couples TRBV15 to TRBJ2-7; 10 nucleotides agree with TRBD2. Germline assignment: CDR1 LNHNV and CDR2 YYDKDF (reference sequence). Unmatched junction bases numbered 6, after V lost 0 bases and J lost 7 bases. CDR3 length: 15 amino acids. The CDR3: CATSRDISGGREQYF. In nucleotides, the CDR3 is TGTGCCACCAGCAGAGATATTAGCGGGGGGCGAGAGCAGTACTTC.

This rearrangement joins TRBV3-1 (or the pseudogene TRBV3-2) to TRBJ2-7, with D unresolved. The V and J ends lost 0 bases and 3 bases respectively, with 9 bases between them. There are 14 residues in the CDR3. Germline CDR1 reads LGHDT; CDR2 reads YNNKEL (reference sequence). The CDR3 DNA sequence: TGTGCCAGCAGCCAAGAGAGACTCTACTACGAGCAGTACTTC. Its translation: CASSQERLYYEQYF.

The chain has TRBV18 and TRBJ2-1; 7 bases are shared with TRBD2. V shed 2 bases, J shed 0 bases, and the junction held 7 bases outside the gene matches. Germline V CDR1 and CDR2: KGHSH, LQKENI. The CDR3 length is 17 residues. The CDR3 loop reads CASSPRTSGGSYNEQFF. CDR3 in DNA: TGTGCCAGCTCACCAAGGACTAGTGGAGGCTCCTACAATGAGCAGTTCTTC.

This clone was picked up a small number of times. The chain combines TRBV30 with TRBJ1-4, with D uncertain. The CDR3 sequence is 14 residues long. Trimming cost V 2 bases and J 5 bases, with 12 bases left between them. CDR1 and CDR2 (germline): GTSNPN, SVGIG (reference sequence). The CDR3 region is CAWSPGILNEKLFF. Here the CDR3 DNA reads TGTGCCTGGAGTCCCGGGATCCTAAATGAAAAACTGTTTTTT.